This TCR beta chain was identified during a study of T cells in Graves' hyperthyroidism and ophthalmopathy. Study details: Peripheral blood sampling occurred at initial diagnosis, before any treatment.

The study, taken as a whole, reports: Most thyroid clonotypes expanded above 0.001 were also detected in blood.

This clonotype was observed at least ten times. The antigen is not known. V lost 5 bases to trimming and J lost 2 bases, with 13 bases between them. The germline V gene has CDR1 MNHNS and CDR2 SASEGT. The CDR3 is 14 residues long. The investigators amplified TCR beta CDR3 regions from RNA transcripts. HTBI primers were used for first-round RT-PCR of the TCR CDR3. In TCRdb, the multiplex PCR reads were re-called with MiXCR into one record per CDR3 protein. Counted here are a few hundred thousand distinct CDR3 sequences, roughly 15% occurring once; the ten biggest clones make up 5.3%. PBMCs were collected from an approximately 9.3 ml volume of fresh peripheral blood.

The TCR originated in a woman between 18 and 30 years old with Graves' hyperthyroidism. Sequences were obtained from blood. This chain joins TRBV6-1 and TRBJ2-7; D gene ambiguous. Here the CDR3 reads CASSILLEPYEQYF. In DNA form, the CDR3 reads TGTGCCAGCAGTATCCTCCTGGAGCCCTACGAGCAGTACTTC.